Presented here are 30 T cell receptor beta chains from one specimen sequenced in a study of blood T cell repertoires in COVID-19. Clones were sequenced by immunoSEQ multiplex PCR, and TCRdb holds only the in-frame ones, with some missing. Of about 130,000 clones in the sample, roughly 71% are singletons; the top ten hold around 20%. Sequencing was carried out using peripheral blood. These receptors were collected from a man older than 75 with acute or convalescent COVID-19.

This chain joins TRBV20-1 and TRBJ2-1; TRBD1 matches at 11 bases. CDR3 length: 11 amino acids. The germline gives CDR1 DFQATT, CDR2 SNEGSKA (reference sequence). CDR3: CTNRDRGFQFF. DNA of the CDR3: TGCACCAACCGGGACAGGGGGTTTCAGTTCTTC.

The chain uses TRBV5-4 and TRBJ2-1; 10 nucleotides line up with TRBD2. After removal of 3 bases from V and 4 bases from J, the junction contained 4 bases not matched to a gene. CDR3 length equals 15 residues. The germline CDR1 and CDR2 sequences are SGHNT and YYREEE (reference sequence). CDR3 sequence: CASSSLAGVYNEQFF. The CDR3 coding sequence is TGTGCCAGCAGCTCTCTAGCGGGGGTTTACAATGAGCAGTTCTTC.

The J gene is TRBJ2-1, the V gene TRBV4-2; D is perhaps TRBD1 (6 bases). Trimming shortened V by 2 bases and J by 9 bases, and 14 bases separated the two germline ends. This CDR3 has 14 residues. Germline V gene data show CDR1 as LGHNA and CDR2 as YNFKEQ. The DNA of the CDR3 is TGTGCCAGCAGCCAACCCCAACAGGGAGCTGAGCAGTTCTTC. Translated: CASSQPQQGAEQFF.

The V call is TRBV9, the J call TRBJ2-5; 8 bases align to TRBD2. This CDR3 contains 16 residues. V was clipped by 3 bases and J by 2 bases; unmatched bases: 9. The germline CDR1 and CDR2 sequences are SGDLS and YYNGEE. CDR3 bases: TGTGCCAGCAGCGGAGGTTTTAGCGGGGCTCAAGAGACCCAGTACTTC. Amino acid sequence: CASSGGFSGAQETQYF.

The J gene is TRBJ1-5, the V gene TRBV6-6; 7 nucleotides match TRBD1. The CDR3 runs 14 residues. CDR1 MNHNY and CDR2 SVGAGI come from the germline V gene (reference sequence). The J segment lost 2 bases and the V segment lost 6 bases, leaving 4 bases of the junction unmatched. The CDR3 reads CASRLGTGNQPQHF. The CDR3 region has the DNA TGTGCCAGCAGACTCGGGACAGGCAATCAGCCCCAGCATTTT.

CDR3 bases: TGTGCCAGCAGCCAAGAAGAGACTAGCGCGTCCCAAGATACGCAGTATTTT. As protein: CASSQEETSASQDTQYF. This chain joins TRBV4-2 and TRBJ2-3; 8 bases agree with TRBD2. Germline CDR1 LGHNA, CDR2 YNFKEQ. Trimming took 0 bases from V and 5 from J; bases not matched to a gene: 10. The CDR3 consists of 17 residues.

The J gene is TRBJ2-1, the V gene TRBV9, with D perhaps TRBD2 (7 bases). Germline values: CDR1 SGDLS, CDR2 YYNGEE. V lost 4 bases, J lost 6 bases, and 23 bases lay in between. The CDR3 extends over 17 amino acids. The CDR3 bases are TGTGCCAGCAGCCCATCTGGGAGGGCAGGGGCCTTCAATGAGCAGTTCTTC. It encodes CASSPSGRAGAFNEQFF.

The chain employs TRBV6-5 and TRBJ1-1; D remains unclear. The germline V gene has CDR1 MNHEY and CDR2 SVGAGI. Trimming left V 6 bases short and J 1 base short, with 12 bases between. The CDR3 length is 14 residues. CDR3 DNA sequence: TGTGCCAGCAGCTCCTTTTGGCAGAACACTGAAGCTTTCTTT. It encodes CASSSFWQNTEAFF.

The chain recombines TRBV6-5 with TRBJ2-6; 8 bases match TRBD1. CDR1 and CDR2 (germline): MNHEY, SVGAGI. The CDR3 spans 13 residues. With 8 bases clipped from V and 13 bases from J, the junction kept 10 bases outside the gene matches. The CDR3 sequence is CASATGVFMVLTF. As DNA, the CDR3 is TGTGCCAGCGCGACAGGGGTGTTTATGGTCCTGACTTTC.

V and J are TRBV7-9 and TRBJ1-1; D ambiguous. In germline, CDR1 is SEHNR, CDR2 FQNEAQ (reference sequence). The CDR3 covers 13 residues. V dropped 1 base and J dropped 6 bases, with 9 bases sitting between them. The CDR3 loop reads CASSLGRSAEAFF. For the CDR3, the DNA is TGTGCCAGCAGCTTAGGTCGGAGCGCTGAAGCTTTCTTT. The variable domain in full, completed from reference TRBV7-9 and TRBJ1-1, reads DTGVSQNPRHKITKRGQNVTFRCDPISEHNRLYWYRQTLGQGPEFLTYFQNEAQLEKSRLLSDRFSAERPKGSFSTLEIQRTEQGDSAMYLCASSLGRSAEAFFGQGTRLTVV.

The rearrangement links TRBV30 to TRBJ1-6; 10 nucleotides agree with TRBD1. Losses at the gene ends were 0 bases for V and 14 bases for J; bases not matched to a gene: 13. The CDR3 extends over 16 amino acids. The V gene's germline CDR1 is GTSNPN and CDR2 SVGIG (reference sequence). CDR3 sequence: CAWSVPSGQGSLSLHF. The CDR3 DNA sequence: TGTGCCTGGAGTGTACCTTCGGGACAGGGGTCATTGTCCCTCCACTTT.

The chain links TRBV6-2 or TRBV6-3 to TRBJ1-5; 10 positions agree with TRBD1. Germline CDR1 is MNHEY and CDR2 is SVGEGT. The ends lost 5 bases at V and 2 bases at J; junction bases unmatched: 15. This CDR3 is built from 19 residues. CDR3: CASSHPGQGIGGGNQPQHF. The DNA of the CDR3 is TGTGCCAGCAGTCATCCGGGACAGGGGATTGGGGGAGGCAATCAGCCCCAGCATTTT.

The chain joins TRBV10-3 to TRBJ1-6; D uncertain. Germline CDR1 and CDR2: ENHRY and SYGVKD. The germline V and J ends were trimmed by 0 bases and 7 bases, with 7 bases remaining between them. CDR3 length: 14 amino acids. CDR3 bases: TGTGCCATCAGTGAGTCGGGGAGGAATTCACCCCTCCACTTT. Translating it yields CAISESGRNSPLHF.

The chain employs TRBV6-5 and TRBJ1-2; 7 bases are a match to TRBD1. Per germline, CDR1 MNHEY and CDR2 SVGAGI. The trim removed 8 bases at V and 5 bases at J, leaving 11 bases unmatched. This CDR3 has 14 residues. The CDR3 DNA sequence: TGTGCCAGCGTCCAGGGGACAGTCCTGTATGGCTACACCTTC. This encodes CASVQGTVLYGYTF.

This rearrangement joins TRBV6-2 or TRBV6-3 to TRBJ2-5; no clear D. CDR1 is MNHEY, CDR2 SVGEGT, per germline. The CDR3 extends over 12 amino acids. V was cut by 2 bases and J by 5 bases, with 6 bases left in between. The DNA of the CDR3 is TGTGCCAGCAGTTACCGGCGGGAGACCCAGTACTTC. Protein product: CASSYRRETQYF.

This chain links TRBV20-1 with TRBJ2-2; D is perhaps TRBD2 (5 bases). Trimming took off 3 bases at V and 2 bases at J, with 13 bases between the two ends. The CDR3 length is 15 residues. The germline gives CDR1 DFQATT, CDR2 SNEGSKA (reference sequence). Here the CDR3 DNA reads TGCAGTGCTAGTCAGGCTAGCCACAACACCGGGGAGCTGTTTTTT. Translating gives CSASQASHNTGELFF.

This clone has only a few counts. The chain has TRBV28 and TRBJ1-1; D is undetermined. The V end was cut by 7 bases, the J end by 2 bases, with 14 bases between. The length of the CDR3 is 14 residues. Germline CDR1 reads MDHEN; CDR2 reads SYDVKM. The CDR3 nucleotides read TGTGCCAGCACCCTCCTGCGGATTAACACTGAAGCTTTCTTT. It specifies CASTLLRINTEAFF.

This clone occurred a few times. The chain recombines TRBV29-1 with TRBJ2-1; tentatively, D is TRBD2 (5 bases). The CDR3 covers 11 residues. Per the germline V gene, CDR1 is SQVTM and CDR2 is ANQGSEA. V was shortened by 7 bases and J by 14 bases, with 18 bases between the two germline ends. CDR3 DNA: TGCAGCGCCCGAGAGGAGGTACCCGAGTTCTTC. This codes for CSAREEVPEFF.

The chain links TRBV29-1 to TRBJ1-4; 12 bases are shared with TRBD1. V was clipped by 2 bases and J by 7 bases; unmatched bases: 11. Germline CDR1 and CDR2: SQVTM and ANQGSEA. This CDR3 has 17 amino acids. The DNA for the CDR3 is TGCAGCGTTGAAAATTTATGGGACAGGGGGCAGTCTGAAAAACTGTTTTTT. Translation: CSVENLWDRGQSEKLFF.

The chain combines TRBV2 with TRBJ2-1; D may be TRBD2 (7 bases). The CDR3 is made up of 20 amino acids. Per germline, CDR1 SNHLY and CDR2 FYNNEI. The ends were cut back, 2 bases at V and 4 bases at J, with 27 bases in the middle. CDR3 loop: CASSEPKAGWERGKYNEQFF. The CDR3, as DNA: TGTGCCAGCAGTGAACCTAAAGCGGGATGGGAGAGGGGGAAGTACAATGAGCAGTTCTTC.

This clone was counted between two and nine times. The chain employs TRBV5-1 and TRBJ2-1; D is unresolved. V lost 0 bases, J lost 0 bases, and 7 bases lay in between. The CDR3 runs 15 residues. Germline CDR1 is SGHRS and CDR2 is YFSETQ. CDR3 amino acids: CASSLVPGSYNEQFF. CDR3 in DNA: TGCGCCAGCAGCTTGGTACCGGGCTCCTACAATGAGCAGTTCTTC.

This rearrangement joins TRBV2 to TRBJ2-3; 10 bases fit TRBD2. Germline CDR1 is SNHLY and CDR2 is FYNNEI. The CDR3 runs 15 residues. V lost 4 bases and J lost 4; bases outside the gene matches: 5. The CDR3 spells CASSARAGGPDTQYF. Here the CDR3 DNA reads TGTGCCAGCAGTGCTCGAGCGGGGGGGCCAGATACGCAGTATTTT.

This clone appeared a single time. The J gene is TRBJ2-7, the V gene TRBV15; 7 bases fit TRBD1. CDR3 size: 14 residues. Germline V gene lookup returns CDR1 LNHNV and CDR2 YYDKDF (reference sequence). V lost 1 base, J lost 0 bases, and 0 bases stayed unmatched. The CDR3 is CATSRGDSSYEQYF. The CDR3, as DNA: TGTGCCACCAGCAGAGGGGACAGCTCCTACGAGCAGTACTTC. The full variable domain, its missing parts supplied by reference TRBV15 and TRBJ2-7, is DAMVIQNPRYQVTQFGKPVTLSCSQTLNHNVMYWYQQKSSQAPKLLFHYYDKDFNNEADTPDNFQSRRPNTSFCFLDIRSPGLGDTAMYLCATSRGDSSYEQYFGPGTRLTVT.

This clone appeared once. This rearrangement joins TRBV5-1 to TRBJ1-2; D unresolved. Deletions cut 4 bases from V and 7 bases from J, with 14 bases between. Germline CDR1 reads SGHRS; CDR2 reads YFSETQ. The CDR3 contains 13 residues. CDR3 residues: CASSPPSPLGYTF. DNA for the CDR3: TGCGCCAGCAGCCCCCCCAGTCCCCTTGGCTACACCTTC.

The sample holds a few counts of this clone. The rearrangement joins TRBV6-1 to TRBJ2-2; D may be TRBD2 (6 bases). Germline V gene data show CDR1 as MNHNS and CDR2 as SASEGT. This CDR3 has 16 amino acids. V lost 1 base and J lost 6, with 15 bases in between. The CDR3 sequence: CASSEGWRVYPGELFF. The CDR3 nucleotides read TGTGCCAGCAGTGAAGGCTGGAGGGTTTACCCCGGGGAGCTGTTTTTT.

V usage is TRBV2 and J usage is TRBJ1-3; 9 bases agree with TRBD1. Trimming at V came to 3 bases and at J to 8 bases, leaving 2 bases not matched to a gene. This CDR3 comprises 13 residues. Germline CDR1 reads SNHLY; CDR2 reads FYNNEI. The CDR3 loop reads CASSEGQGYTIYF. CDR3 coding DNA: TGTGCCAGCAGTGAGGGACAGGGATACACCATATATTTT.

The chain couples TRBV4-1 to TRBJ2-7; TRBD1 aligns across 9 bases. J gave up 3 bases and V 4 bases, and 13 bases lay outside the gene matches. CDR1 is MGHRA, CDR2 YSYEKL, per germline. The CDR3 length is 17 residues. As DNA, the CDR3 is TGCGCCAGCAGCCGAAGTGGGGGTCGGGACAGGGTCTACGAGCAGTACTTC. Protein: CASSRSGGRDRVYEQYF.

This chain joins TRBV3-1 (or the pseudogene TRBV3-2) and TRBJ2-5, with TRBD1 matching 10 bases. CDR3 length: 14 residues. Per germline, CDR1 LGHDT and CDR2 YNNKEL (reference sequence). The V and J ends lost 6 bases and 3 bases, in that order; junction bases with no gene match: 4. For the CDR3, the DNA is TGTGCCAGCAGGAGGGACAGGGGAGAAGAGACCCAGTACTTC. Protein product: CASRRDRGEETQYF.

The table lists this clone with a count of one. The gene calls are TRBV27 and TRBJ1-1, with D possibly TRBD1 on 6 matching bases. V shed 2 bases and J shed 5 bases, with 12 bases lying between them. The CDR3 is 14 residues long. Germline V lookup: CDR1 MNHEY, CDR2 SMNVEV (reference sequence). CDR3 DNA sequence: TGTGCCAGCAGTTTAGTCAGGGGAGTTACTGAAGCTTTCTTT. Its translation is CASSLVRGVTEAFF.

By sample share, this clone is medium-sized. The rearrangement joins TRBV6-1 to TRBJ1-2, with D unresolved. Germline CDR1 MNHNS, CDR2 SASEGT. The CDR3 totals 15 residues. Trimming left V 2 bases short and J 4 bases short, with 14 bases between. This CDR3 is CASSELTGSRYGYTF. The CDR3 DNA is TGTGCCAGCAGTGAACTTACGGGGTCTCGCTATGGCTACACCTTC.